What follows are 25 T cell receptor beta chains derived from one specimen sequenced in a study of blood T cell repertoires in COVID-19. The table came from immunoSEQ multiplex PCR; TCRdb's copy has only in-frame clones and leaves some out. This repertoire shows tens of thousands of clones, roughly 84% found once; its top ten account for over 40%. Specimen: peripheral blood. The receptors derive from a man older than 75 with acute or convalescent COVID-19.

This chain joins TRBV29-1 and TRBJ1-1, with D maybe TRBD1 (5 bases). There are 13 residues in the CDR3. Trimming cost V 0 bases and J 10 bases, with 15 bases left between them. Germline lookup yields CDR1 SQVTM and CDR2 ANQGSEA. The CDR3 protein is CSVEDRRGGGAFF. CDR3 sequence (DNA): TGCAGCGTTGAAGATCGAAGGGGCGGGGGAGCTTTCTTT.

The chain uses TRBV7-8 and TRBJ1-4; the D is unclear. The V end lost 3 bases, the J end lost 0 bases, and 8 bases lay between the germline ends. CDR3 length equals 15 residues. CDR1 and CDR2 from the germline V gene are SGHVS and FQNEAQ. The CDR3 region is CASSFSGATNEKLFF. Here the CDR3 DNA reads TGTGCCAGCAGCTTCAGCGGTGCAACTAATGAAAAACTGTTTTTT.

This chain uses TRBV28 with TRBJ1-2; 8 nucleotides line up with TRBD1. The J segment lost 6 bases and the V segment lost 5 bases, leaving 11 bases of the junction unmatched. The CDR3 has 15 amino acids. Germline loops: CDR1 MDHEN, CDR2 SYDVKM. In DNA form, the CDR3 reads TGTGCCAGCAGTACACAGGGACAGGCCACCGATGGCTACACCTTC. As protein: CASSTQGQATDGYTF.

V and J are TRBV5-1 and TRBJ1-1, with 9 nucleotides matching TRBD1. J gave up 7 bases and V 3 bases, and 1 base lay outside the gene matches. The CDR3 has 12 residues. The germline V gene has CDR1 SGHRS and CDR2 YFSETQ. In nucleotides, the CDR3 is TGCGCCAGCAGCTCGGGACAGGGTGAAGCTTTCTTT. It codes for CASSSGQGEAFF.

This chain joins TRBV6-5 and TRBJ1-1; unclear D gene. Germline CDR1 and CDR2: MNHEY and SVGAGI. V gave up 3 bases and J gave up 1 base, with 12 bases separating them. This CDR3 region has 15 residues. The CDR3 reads CASSYEVPANTEAFF. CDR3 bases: TGTGCCAGCAGTTATGAGGTTCCTGCGAACACTGAAGCTTTCTTT.

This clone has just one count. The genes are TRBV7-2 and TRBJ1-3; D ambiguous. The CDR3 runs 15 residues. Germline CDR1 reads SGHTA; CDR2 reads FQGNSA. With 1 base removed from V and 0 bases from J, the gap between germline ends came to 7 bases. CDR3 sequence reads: CASSLDENSGNTIYF. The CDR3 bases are TGTGCCAGCAGCTTAGATGAGAACTCTGGAAACACCATATATTTT.

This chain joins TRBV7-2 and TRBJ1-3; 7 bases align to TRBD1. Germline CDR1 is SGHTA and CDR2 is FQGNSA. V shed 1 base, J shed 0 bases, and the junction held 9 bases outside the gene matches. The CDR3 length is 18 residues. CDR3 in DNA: TGTGCCAGCAGCTTAGGAACTGACAGGGCGAGCTCTGGAAACACCATATATTTT. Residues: CASSLGTDRASSGNTIYF.

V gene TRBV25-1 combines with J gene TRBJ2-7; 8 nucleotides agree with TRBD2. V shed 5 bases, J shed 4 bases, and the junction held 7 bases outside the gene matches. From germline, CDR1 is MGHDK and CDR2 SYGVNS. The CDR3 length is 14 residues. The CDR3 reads CASSLSGSRYEQYF. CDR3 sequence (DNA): TGTGCCAGCAGTTTAAGCGGGAGTAGGTACGAGCAGTACTTC.

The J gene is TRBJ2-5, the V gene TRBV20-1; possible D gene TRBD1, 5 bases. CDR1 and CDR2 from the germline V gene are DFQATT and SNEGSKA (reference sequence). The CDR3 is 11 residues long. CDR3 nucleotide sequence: TGCAGCCAGGGTGGGTTGGAGACCCAGTACTTC. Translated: CSQGGLETQYF.

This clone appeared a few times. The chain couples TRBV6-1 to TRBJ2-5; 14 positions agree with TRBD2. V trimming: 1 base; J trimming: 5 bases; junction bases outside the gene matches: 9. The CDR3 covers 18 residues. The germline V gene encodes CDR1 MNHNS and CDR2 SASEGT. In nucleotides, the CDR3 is TGTGCCAGCAGTGAAGTCCGACTAGCGGGAGGGCCCGGGGAGACCCAGTACTTC. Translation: CASSEVRLAGGPGETQYF.

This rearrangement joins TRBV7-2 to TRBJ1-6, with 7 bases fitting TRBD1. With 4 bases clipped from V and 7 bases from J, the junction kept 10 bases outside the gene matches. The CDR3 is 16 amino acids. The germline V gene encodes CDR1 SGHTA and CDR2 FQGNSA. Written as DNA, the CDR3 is TGTGCCAGCAGCTCCTCGACAGGGATCCCCAATTCACCCCTCCACTTT. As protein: CASSSSTGIPNSPLHF. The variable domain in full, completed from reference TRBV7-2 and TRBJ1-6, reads GAGVSQSPSNKVTEKGKDVELRCDPISGHTALYWYRQSLGQGLEFLIYFQGNSAPDKSGLPSDRFSAERTGGSVSTLTIQRTQQEDSAVYLCASSSSTGIPNSPLHFGNGTRLTVT.

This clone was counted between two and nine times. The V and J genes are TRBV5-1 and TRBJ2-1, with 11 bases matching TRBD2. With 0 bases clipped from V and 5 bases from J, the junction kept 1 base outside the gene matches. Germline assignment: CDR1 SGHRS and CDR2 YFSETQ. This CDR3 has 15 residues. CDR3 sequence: CASSLGLAGNNEQFF. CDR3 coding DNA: TGCGCCAGCAGCTTGGGACTAGCGGGGAACAATGAGCAGTTCTTC.

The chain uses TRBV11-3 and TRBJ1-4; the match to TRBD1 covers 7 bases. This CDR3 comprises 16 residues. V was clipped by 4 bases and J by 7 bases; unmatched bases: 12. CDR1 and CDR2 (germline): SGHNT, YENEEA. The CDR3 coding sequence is TGTGCCAGCAGCTCAGGTAGGGGGCCAATCGGTGAAAAACTGTTTTTT. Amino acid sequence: CASSSGRGPIGEKLFF. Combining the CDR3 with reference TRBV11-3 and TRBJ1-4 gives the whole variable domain EAGVVQSPRYKIIEKKQPVAFWCNPISGHNTLYWYLQNLGQGPELLIRYENEEAVDDSQLPKDRFSAERLKGVDSTLKIQPAELGDSAVYLCASSSGRGPIGEKLFFGSGTQLSVL.

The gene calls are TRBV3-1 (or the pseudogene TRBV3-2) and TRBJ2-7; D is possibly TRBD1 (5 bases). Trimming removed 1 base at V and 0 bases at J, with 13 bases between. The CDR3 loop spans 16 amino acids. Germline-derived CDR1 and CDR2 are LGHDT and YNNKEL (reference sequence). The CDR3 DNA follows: TGTGCCAGCAGCCAAGTCCCCAGGGTGGTCTCCTACGAGCAGTACTTC. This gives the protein CASSQVPRVVSYEQYF.

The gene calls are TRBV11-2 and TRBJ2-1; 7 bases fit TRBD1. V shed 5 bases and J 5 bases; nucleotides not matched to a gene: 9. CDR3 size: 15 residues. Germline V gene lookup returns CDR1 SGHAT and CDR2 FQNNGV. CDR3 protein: CASSPRTTGNNEQFF. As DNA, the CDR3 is TGTGCCAGCAGCCCGCGCACGACAGGGAACAATGAGCAGTTCTTC.

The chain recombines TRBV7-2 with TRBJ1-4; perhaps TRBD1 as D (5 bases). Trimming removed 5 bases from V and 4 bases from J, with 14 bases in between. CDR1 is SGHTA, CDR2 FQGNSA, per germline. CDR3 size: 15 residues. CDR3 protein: CASSLGAEGNEKLFF. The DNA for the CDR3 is TGTGCCAGCAGCCTAGGGGCTGAGGGTAATGAAAAACTGTTTTTT.

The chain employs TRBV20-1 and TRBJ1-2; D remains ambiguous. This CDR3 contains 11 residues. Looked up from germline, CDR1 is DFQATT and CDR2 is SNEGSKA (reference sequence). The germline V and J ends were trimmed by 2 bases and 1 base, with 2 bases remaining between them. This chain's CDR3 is CSARYNYGYTF. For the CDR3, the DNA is TGCAGTGCTAGATATAACTATGGCTACACCTTC.

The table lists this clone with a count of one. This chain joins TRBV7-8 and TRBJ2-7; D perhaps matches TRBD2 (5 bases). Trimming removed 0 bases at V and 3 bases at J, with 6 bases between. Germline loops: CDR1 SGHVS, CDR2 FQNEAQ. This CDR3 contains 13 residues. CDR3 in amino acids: CASSLAGSYEQYF. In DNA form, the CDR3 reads TGTGCCAGCAGCTTAGCGGGGAGCTACGAGCAGTACTTC.

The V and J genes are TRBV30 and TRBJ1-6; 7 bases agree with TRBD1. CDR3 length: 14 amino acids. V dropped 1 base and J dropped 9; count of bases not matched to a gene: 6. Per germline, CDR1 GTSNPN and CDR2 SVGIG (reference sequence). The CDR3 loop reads CAWSGQGVGSPLHF. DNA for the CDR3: TGTGCCTGGAGTGGGCAGGGGGTCGGTTCACCCCTCCACTTT.

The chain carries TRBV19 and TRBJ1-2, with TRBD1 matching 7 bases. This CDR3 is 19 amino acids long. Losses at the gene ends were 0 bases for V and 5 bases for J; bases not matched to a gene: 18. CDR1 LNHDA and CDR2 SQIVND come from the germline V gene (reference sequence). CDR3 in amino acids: CASSIERGGQTRGRYGYTF. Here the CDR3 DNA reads TGTGCCAGTAGTATAGAAAGAGGGGGACAGACGCGGGGAAGATATGGCTACACCTTC.

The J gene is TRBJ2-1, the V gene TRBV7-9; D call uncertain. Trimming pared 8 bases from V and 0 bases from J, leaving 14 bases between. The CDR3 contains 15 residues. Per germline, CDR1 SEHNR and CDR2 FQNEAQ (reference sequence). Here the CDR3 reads CASLDSRSSYNEQFF. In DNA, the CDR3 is TGTGCCAGCCTAGACTCAAGGAGCTCCTACAATGAGCAGTTCTTC.

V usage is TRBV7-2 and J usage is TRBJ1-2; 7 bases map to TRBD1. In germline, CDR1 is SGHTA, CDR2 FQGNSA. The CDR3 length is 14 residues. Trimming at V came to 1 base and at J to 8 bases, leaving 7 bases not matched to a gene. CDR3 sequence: CASSLGDRVSGYTF. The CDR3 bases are TGTGCCAGCAGCTTAGGGGACAGAGTATCAGGCTACACCTTC.

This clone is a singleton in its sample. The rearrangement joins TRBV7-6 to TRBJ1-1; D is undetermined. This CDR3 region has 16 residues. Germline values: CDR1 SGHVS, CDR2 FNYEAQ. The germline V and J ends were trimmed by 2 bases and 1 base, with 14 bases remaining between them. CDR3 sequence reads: CASSLRSGSPNTEAFF. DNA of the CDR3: TGTGCCAGCAGCTTAAGGAGTGGGTCACCGAACACTGAAGCTTTCTTT.

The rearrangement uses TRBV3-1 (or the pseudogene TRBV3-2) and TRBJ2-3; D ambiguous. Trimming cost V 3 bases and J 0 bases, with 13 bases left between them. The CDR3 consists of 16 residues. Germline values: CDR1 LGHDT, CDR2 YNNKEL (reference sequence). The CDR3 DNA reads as TGTGCCAGCAGCCAGAAGACTCAGACTAGCACAGATACGCAGTATTTT. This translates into CASSQKTQTSTDTQYF.

This CDR3 is CASSIGRQGANSNQPQHF. The CDR3 DNA sequence: TGTGCCAGTAGTATTGGCCGACAGGGGGCAAATAGCAATCAGCCCCAGCATTTT. The chain combines TRBV19 with TRBJ1-5, with 10 bases that match TRBD1. The CDR3 sequence is 18 residues long. Germline V lookup: CDR1 LNHDA, CDR2 SQIVND (reference sequence). J lost 0 bases, V lost 3 bases, and 8 bases had no gene match.